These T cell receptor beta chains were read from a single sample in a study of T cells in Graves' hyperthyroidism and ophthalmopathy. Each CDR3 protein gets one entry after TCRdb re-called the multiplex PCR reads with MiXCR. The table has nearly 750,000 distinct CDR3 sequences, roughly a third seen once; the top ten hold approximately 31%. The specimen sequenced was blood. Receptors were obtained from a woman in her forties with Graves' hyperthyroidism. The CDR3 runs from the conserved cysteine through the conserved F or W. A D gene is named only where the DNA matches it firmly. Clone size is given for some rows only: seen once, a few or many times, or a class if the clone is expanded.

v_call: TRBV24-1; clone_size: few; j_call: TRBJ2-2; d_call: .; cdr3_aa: CATAGYPNTGELFF; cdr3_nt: TGTGCCACCGCTGGTTATCCGAACACCGGGGAGCTGTTTTTT
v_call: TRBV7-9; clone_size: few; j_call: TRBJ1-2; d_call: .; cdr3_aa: CASSLADIIHGYTF; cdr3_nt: TGTGCCAGCAGCTTAGCGGACATAATACATGGCTACACCTTC
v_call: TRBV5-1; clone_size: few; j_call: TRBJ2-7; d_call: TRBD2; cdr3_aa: CASSQNTAGGPYEQYF; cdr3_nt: TGCGCCAGCAGCCAGAATACAGCGGGAGGGCCGTACGAGCAGTACTTC
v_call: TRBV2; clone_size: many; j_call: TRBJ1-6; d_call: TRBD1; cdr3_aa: CASTGQGRSPLHF; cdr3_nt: TGTGCCAGCACAGGACAGGGGCGGTCACCCCTCCACTTT
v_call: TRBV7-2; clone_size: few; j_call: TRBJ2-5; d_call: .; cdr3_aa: CASSLAAGLRETQYF; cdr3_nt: TGTGCCAGCAGCTTAGCGGCAGGCCTCAGGGAGACCCAGTACTTC
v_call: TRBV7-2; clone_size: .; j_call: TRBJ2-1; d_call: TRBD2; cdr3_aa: CASSLRLAGVYYNEQFF; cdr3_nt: TGTGCCAGCAGCTTGAGACTAGCGGGAGTGTACTACAATGAGCAGTTCTTC
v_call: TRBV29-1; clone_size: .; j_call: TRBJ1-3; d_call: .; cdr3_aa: CSLDGGPGNTIYF; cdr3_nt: TGCAGCTTAGACGGGGGGCCTGGAAACACCATATATTTT
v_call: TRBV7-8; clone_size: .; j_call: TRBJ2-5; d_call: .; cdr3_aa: CASSLRLGAGETQYF; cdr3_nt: TGTGCCAGCAGCTTACGTCTTGGCGCGGGAGAGACCCAGTACTTC
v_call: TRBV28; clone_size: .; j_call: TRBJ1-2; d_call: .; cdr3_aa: CASTPGYGYTF; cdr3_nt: TGTGCCAGCACTCCGGGATATGGCTACACCTTC
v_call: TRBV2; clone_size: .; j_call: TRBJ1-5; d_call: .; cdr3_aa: CASSDSEINQPQHF; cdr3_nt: TGTGCCAGCAGTGATTCAGAGATAAATCAGCCCCAGCATTTT
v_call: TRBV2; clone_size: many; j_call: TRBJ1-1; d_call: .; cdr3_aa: CATWGLRNTEAFF; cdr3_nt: TGTGCCACCTGGGGGTTGAGGAACACTGAAGCTTTCTTT
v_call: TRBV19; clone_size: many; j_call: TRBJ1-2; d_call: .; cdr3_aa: CASSIRRTYGYTF; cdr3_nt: TGTGCCAGTAGTATAAGGCGGACCTATGGCTACACCTTC
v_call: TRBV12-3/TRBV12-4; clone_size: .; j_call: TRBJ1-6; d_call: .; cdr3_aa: CASSLMGGDNSPLHF; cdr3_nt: TGTGCCAGCAGTTTAATGGGGGGAGATAACTCACCCCTCCACTTT
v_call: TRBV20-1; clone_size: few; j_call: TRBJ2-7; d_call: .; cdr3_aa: CSAIAVGEQYF; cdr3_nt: TGCAGTGCTATAGCCGTCGGCGAGCAGTACTTC
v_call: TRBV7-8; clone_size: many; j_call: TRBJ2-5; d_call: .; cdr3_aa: CASSFRTNQETQYF; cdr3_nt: TGTGCCAGCAGCTTTCGGACCAACCAAGAGACCCAGTACTTC
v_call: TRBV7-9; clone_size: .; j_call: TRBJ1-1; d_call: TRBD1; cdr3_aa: CASSFGQGKGFF; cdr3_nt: TGTGCCAGCAGCTTCGGACAGGGGAAGGGTTTCTTT
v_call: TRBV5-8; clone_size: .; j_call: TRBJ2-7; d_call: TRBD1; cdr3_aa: CASSLEQGIHEQYF; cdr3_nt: TGTGCCAGCAGCTTGGAACAGGGGATCCACGAGCAGTACTTC
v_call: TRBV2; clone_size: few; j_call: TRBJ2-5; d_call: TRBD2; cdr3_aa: CASSEAGGSQETQYF; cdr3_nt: TGTGCCAGCAGTGAAGCGGGAGGGTCCCAAGAGACCCAGTACTTC
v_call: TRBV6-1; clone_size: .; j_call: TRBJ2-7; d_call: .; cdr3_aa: CASSYQAISGRPHEQYF; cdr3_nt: TGTGCCAGCAGTTACCAAGCTATCAGCGGGCGCCCCCACGAGCAGTACTTC
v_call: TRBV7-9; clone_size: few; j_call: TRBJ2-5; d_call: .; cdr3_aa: CASSTPGLKNQETQYF; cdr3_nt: TGTGCCAGCAGCACCCCGGGACTGAAAAACCAAGAGACCCAGTACTTC
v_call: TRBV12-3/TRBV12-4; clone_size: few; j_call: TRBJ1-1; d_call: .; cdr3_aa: CASSGPPQGRYNEAFF; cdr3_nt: TGTGCCAGCAGTGGACCACCACAGGGAAGATATAATGAAGCTTTCTTT
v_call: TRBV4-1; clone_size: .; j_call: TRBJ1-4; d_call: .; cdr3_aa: CASSDRDMGYATNEKLFF; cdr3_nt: TGCGCCAGCAGCGACCGGGACATGGGATATGCAACTAATGAAAAACTGTTTTTT
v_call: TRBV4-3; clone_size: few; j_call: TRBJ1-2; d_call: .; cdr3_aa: CASSERQEANYGYTF; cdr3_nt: TGCGCCAGCAGCGAGCGACAGGAGGCTAACTATGGCTACACCTTC
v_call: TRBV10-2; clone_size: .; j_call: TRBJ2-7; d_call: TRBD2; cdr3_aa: CASSEVLAGGHEQYF; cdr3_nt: TGCGCCAGCAGTGAGGTCCTAGCGGGAGGCCACGAGCAGTACTTC
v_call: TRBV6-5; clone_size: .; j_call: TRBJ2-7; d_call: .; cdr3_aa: CASSYSSTDGRRGYEQYF; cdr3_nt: TGTGCCAGCAGTTATTCATCCACGGACGGAAGAAGAGGGTACGAGCAGTACTTC
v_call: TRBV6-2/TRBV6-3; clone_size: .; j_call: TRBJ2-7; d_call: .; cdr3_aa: CASSWVHRLEQYF; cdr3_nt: TGTGCCAGCAGCTGGGTCCACAGGTTGGAGCAGTACTTC
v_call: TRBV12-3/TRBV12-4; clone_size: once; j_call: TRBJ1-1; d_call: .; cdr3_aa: CACRTSEREAFF; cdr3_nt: TGTGCCTGCAGGACCTCAGAGAGGGAAGCTTTCTTT
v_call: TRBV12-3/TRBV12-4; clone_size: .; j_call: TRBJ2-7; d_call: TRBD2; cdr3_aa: CASRGTSGGYEQYF; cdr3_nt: TGTGCCAGCAGGGGGACTAGCGGTGGATACGAGCAGTACTTC
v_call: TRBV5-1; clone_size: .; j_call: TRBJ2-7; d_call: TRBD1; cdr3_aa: CASSLRSGTGPSEQYF; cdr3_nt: TGCGCCAGCAGCTTGCGCTCCGGGACAGGGCCGTCCGAGCAGTACTTC
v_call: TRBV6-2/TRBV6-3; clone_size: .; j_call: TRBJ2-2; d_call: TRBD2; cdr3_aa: CASNPLAGTVTGELFF; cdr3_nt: TGTGCCAGCAACCCCCTAGCGGGGACCGTGACCGGGGAGCTGTTTTTT
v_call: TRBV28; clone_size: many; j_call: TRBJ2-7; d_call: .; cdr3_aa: CASSLTFHEQYF; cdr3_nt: TGTGCCAGCAGTTTAACTTTCCACGAGCAGTACTTC
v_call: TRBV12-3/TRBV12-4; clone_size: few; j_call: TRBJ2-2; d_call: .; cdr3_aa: CATYAGELFF; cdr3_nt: TGTGCCACCTATGCTGGGGAGCTGTTTTTT
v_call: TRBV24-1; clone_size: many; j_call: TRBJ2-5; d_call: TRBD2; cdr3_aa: CATSDPLGEGEETQYF; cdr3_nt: TGTGCCACCAGTGATCCCCTGGGGGAGGGTGAGGAGACCCAGTACTTC
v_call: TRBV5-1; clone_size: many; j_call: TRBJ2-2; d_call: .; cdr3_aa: CASSLQGPHTGELFF; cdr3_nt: TGCGCCAGCAGCTTGCAGGGACCACATACCGGGGAGCTGTTTTTT
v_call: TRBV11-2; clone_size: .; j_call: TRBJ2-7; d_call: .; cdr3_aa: CASSRWGTYEQCF; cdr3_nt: TGTGCCAGCAGTCGCTGGGGGACCTACGAGCAGTGCTTC
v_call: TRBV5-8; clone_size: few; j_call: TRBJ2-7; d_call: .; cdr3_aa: CASSQDMGGYEQYF; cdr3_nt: TGTGCCAGCAGCCAGGACATGGGAGGCTACGAGCAGTACTTC
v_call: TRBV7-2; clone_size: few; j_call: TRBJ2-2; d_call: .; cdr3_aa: CASSLNGGRTTGELFF; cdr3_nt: TGTGCCAGCAGCTTGAACGGGGGACGGACCACCGGGGAGCTGTTTTTT
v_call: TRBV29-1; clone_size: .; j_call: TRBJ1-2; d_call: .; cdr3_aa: CSFLGREFYGYTF; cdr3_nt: TGCAGCTTCCTGGGACGGGAATTCTATGGCTACACCTTC
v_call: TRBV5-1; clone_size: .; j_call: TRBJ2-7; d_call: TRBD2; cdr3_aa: CASSLSLAAVSYEQYF; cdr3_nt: TGCGCCAGCAGCTTGAGTCTAGCGGCAGTCTCCTACGAGCAGTACTTC
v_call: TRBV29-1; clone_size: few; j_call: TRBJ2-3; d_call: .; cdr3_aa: CSVTPEGSADTQYF; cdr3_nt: TGCAGCGTTACGCCCGAGGGGAGCGCAGATACGCAGTATTTT
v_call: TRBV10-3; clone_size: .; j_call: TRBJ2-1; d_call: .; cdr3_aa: CAISSNIGEQFF; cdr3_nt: TGTGCCATCAGTAGCAACATAGGGGAGCAGTTCTTC
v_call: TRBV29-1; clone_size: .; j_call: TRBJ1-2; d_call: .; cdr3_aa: CSGGDTYGYTF; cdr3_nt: TGCAGCGGGGGCGACACCTATGGCTACACCTTC
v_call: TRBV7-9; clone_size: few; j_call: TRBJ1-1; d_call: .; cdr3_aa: CASSLSASEAFF; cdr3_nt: TGTGCCAGCAGCTTAAGTGCTTCTGAAGCTTTCTTT
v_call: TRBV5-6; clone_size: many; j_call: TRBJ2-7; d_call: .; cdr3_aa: CASRSLSEGSGEQYF; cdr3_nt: TGTGCCAGCAGGTCCCTCAGTGAGGGGTCGGGCGAGCAGTACTTC
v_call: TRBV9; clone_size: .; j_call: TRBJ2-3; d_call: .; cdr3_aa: CASSVGDDTDTQYF; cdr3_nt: TGTGCCAGCAGCGTAGGTGATGACACAGATACGCAGTATTTT
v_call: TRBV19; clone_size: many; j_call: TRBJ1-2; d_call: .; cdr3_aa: CASTGTPVGYTF; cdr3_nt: TGTGCCAGTACCGGGACTCCTGTGGGCTACACCTTC
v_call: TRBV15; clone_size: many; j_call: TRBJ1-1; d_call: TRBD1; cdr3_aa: CATGQGLPNTEAFF; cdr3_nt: TGTGCCACAGGACAGGGGTTACCGAACACTGAAGCTTTCTTT
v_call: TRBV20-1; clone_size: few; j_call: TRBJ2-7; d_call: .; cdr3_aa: CSARGSSAGTYEQYF; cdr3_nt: TGCAGTGCTAGAGGAAGTTCAGCAGGGACCTACGAGCAGTACTTC
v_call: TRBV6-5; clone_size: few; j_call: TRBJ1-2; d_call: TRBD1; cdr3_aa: CASRLNRGDGYTF; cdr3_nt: TGTGCCAGCAGGTTGAACAGGGGAGATGGCTACACCTTC
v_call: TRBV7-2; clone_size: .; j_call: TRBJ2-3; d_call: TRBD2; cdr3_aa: CASRKLAGGTDTQYF; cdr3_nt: TGTGCCAGCAGGAAACTAGCGGGAGGCACAGATACGCAGTATTTT
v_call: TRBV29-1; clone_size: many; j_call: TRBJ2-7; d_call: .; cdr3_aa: CSAGAPSTYEQYF; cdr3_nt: TGCAGCGCCGGGGCCCCATCCACCTACGAGCAGTACTTC
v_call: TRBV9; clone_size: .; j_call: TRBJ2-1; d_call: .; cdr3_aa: CASSVGTGTINEQFF; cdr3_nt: TGTGCCAGCAGCGTAGGAACAGGGACTATCAATGAGCAGTTCTTC
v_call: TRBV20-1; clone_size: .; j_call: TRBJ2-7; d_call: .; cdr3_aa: CSASRDNTQYF; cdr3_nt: TGCAGTGCTAGTCGCGACAACACGCAGTACTTC
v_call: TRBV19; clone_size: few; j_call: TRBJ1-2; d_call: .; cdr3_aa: CASSIDFSRPANYGYTF; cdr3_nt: TGTGCCAGTAGTATCGACTTTTCCCGGCCAGCTAACTATGGCTACACCTTC
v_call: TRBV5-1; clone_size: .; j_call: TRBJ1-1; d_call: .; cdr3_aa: CASSQDGSRALGAFF; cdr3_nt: TGCGCCAGCAGCCAAGATGGTTCCCGGGCCTTGGGAGCTTTCTTT